Below, 3 T cell receptor beta chains from the same sample are listed, as sequenced in a study of blood T cell repertoires in COVID-19. The repertoire was sequenced with immunoSEQ multiplex PCR; TCRdb's copy has only in-frame clones and lacks some. This table holds about 220,000 clones, about four fifths found once. Sequencing used PBMCs or T cells enriched from blood (not recorded which). Receptors were obtained from a woman aged 45-65 years who had been exposed to COVID-19.

The chain recombines TRBV10-3 with TRBJ1-5; 8 nucleotides agree with TRBD1. J was trimmed by 5 bases and V by 5 bases; bases with no gene match: 2. The CDR3 is 13 amino acids. CDR1 ENHRY and CDR2 SYGVKD come from the germline V gene. The DNA for the CDR3 is TGTGCCATCAGTAGACAGGGGCATCAGCCCCAGCATTTT. The encoded protein is CAISRQGHQPQHF.

The rearrangement joins TRBV29-1 to TRBJ1-3; D remains ambiguous. V was shortened by 4 bases and J by 10 bases, with 11 bases between the two germline ends. The CDR3 is 11 amino acids. Germline CDR1 and CDR2: SQVTM and ANQGSEA. The CDR3 spells CSVVFEGTIYF. The DNA for the CDR3 is TGCAGCGTTGTATTTGAGGGTACCATATATTTT.

V and J are TRBV28 and TRBJ1-2; 11 nucleotides line up with TRBD1. With V trimmed by 6 bases and J by 6 bases, 9 bases remained unmatched. This CDR3 has 15 residues. Looked up from germline, CDR1 is MDHEN and CDR2 is SYDVKM. This CDR3 is CASSPPDRGQNGYTF. CDR3 coding DNA: TGTGCCAGCAGCCCACCGGACAGGGGGCAGAATGGCTACACCTTC.